This entry describes one T cell receptor beta chain. Its cognate antigen is unknown. Terminally differentiated effector memory CD45RA+ cells were excluded from the naive CD8 cells, which were CD45RO-negative and positively selected for CCR7. Only in-frame clones appear in the TCRdb table, and some are missing; sequencing was by immunoSEQ multiplex PCR. The sample yields approximately 590,000 clones, roughly 95% seen once. Germline CDR1 reads ENHRY; CDR2 reads SYGVKD. V dropped 0 bases and J dropped 9; count of bases not matched to a gene: 9. This CDR3 is 16 amino acids long. This sample was included in a study of shared clonotypes between healthy human individuals. General observations from the study: Relative to memory subsets, naive subsets generally showed larger estimated richness. Depth was large, yet rarefaction showed that sorted-subset sequencing was incomplete.

This receptor was identified in a woman aged 25-40 years in good health. V is TRBV10-3 and J is TRBJ2-3; 10 bases match TRBD2. Sample: naive CD8+ T cells sorted from blood. The CDR3 loop reads CAISESSGRPLVTQYF. CDR3 nucleotides: TGTGCCATCAGTGAGTCTAGCGGGAGGCCCCTTGTAACGCAGTATTTT.